This TCR beta chain was sequenced for a study of Tregs in tolerant kidney transplant recipients. Whole-study results and caveats: The most relevant donor-specific Treg TCRbeta repertoire apparently came from expansion with activated donor B cells. Few patients were studied, so findings need validation in larger groups.

Produced via immunoSEQ multiplex PCR; TCRdb's table is partial and in-frame only. The sample holds 100,000 to 150,000 clones; roughly nine tenths are singletons and the top ten take roughly 0.63%. In the case of this clone: Antigen: not known.

The CDR3 is 14 amino acids. Trimming took off 5 bases at V and 0 bases at J, with 5 bases between the two ends. From germline, CDR1 is KGHSH and CDR2 LQKENI. This receptor was identified in a human donor in good health. The V gene is TRBV18, the J gene TRBJ1-6; unclear D gene. Sequenced sample: CD4+ T cells from blood. This CDR3 is CASSASSYNSPLHF. The CDR3 DNA reads TGTGCCAGCTCAGCTAGCTCCTATAATTCACCCCTCCACTTT.